These T cell receptor beta chains were read from a single sample in a study of T cell responses to AZD1222 COVID-19 vaccine. Clones were read by immunoSEQ multiplex PCR, and TCRdb kept only the in-frame ones, dropping some. The sample holds approximately 140,000 clones; 75% to 90% are singletons and the top ten take over 4%. Sequenced material: peripheral blood, taken on day 0 of MenACWY control vaccination. These receptors originate from an adult in good health. Both conserved end residues are part of each CDR3. D genes are given only for firm matches. Expanded clones are given a class, and other clones once, few, many or no size at all.

CASSLAGVSQAFF | TGCGCCAGCAGCTTGGCCGGGGTTAGTCAAGCTTTCTTT | 13 | TRBV5-1 | . | few | TRBJ1-1
CASSVSGGTDTQYF | TGTGCCAGCAGCGTGAGCGGGGGCACAGATACGCAGTATTTT | 14 | TRBV5-4 | TRBD2 | . | TRBJ2-3
CASSGDWGDTQYF | TGTGCCAGCAGCGGGGACTGGGGAGATACGCAGTATTTT | 13 | TRBV5-6 | . | . | TRBJ2-3
CASSHQDRGGQPQHF | TGTGCCAGCTCACACCAGGACAGGGGTGGCCAGCCCCAGCATTTT | 15 | TRBV18 | TRBD1 | . | TRBJ1-5
CASSARQGSSGNTIYF | TGTGCCAGCAGCGCCAGACAGGGCTCCTCTGGAAACACCATATATTTT | 16 | TRBV9 | TRBD1 | . | TRBJ1-3
CASSFSIGGNTGELFF | TGCGCCAGCAGCTTTTCGATAGGCGGGAACACCGGGGAGCTGTTTTTT | 16 | TRBV5-1 | . | . | TRBJ2-2
CAIRQGASTEAFF | TGTGCCATCAGACAGGGGGCGAGCACTGAAGCTTTCTTT | 13 | TRBV10-3 | TRBD1 | . | TRBJ1-1
CASSPRGGGGYTF | TGTGCCAGCTCACCACGAGGAGGCGGCGGCTACACCTTC | 13 | TRBV18 | . | . | TRBJ1-2
CASSLIHQPQHF | TGTGCCAGCAGTTTAATACATCAGCCCCAGCATTTT | 12 | TRBV28 | . | . | TRBJ1-5
CASSVYSPNSGANVLTF | TGTGCCAGCAGCGTATATTCGCCAAACTCTGGGGCCAACGTCCTGACTTTC | 17 | TRBV9 | . | . | TRBJ2-6
CASSLSDSYEQYF | TGTGCCAGCAGTTTATCGGACAGCTACGAGCAGTACTTC | 13 | TRBV27 | . | . | TRBJ2-7
CASSEVTTSGAFQETQYF | TGCGCCAGCAGTGAGGTCACAACTAGCGGGGCTTTCCAAGAGACCCAGTACTTC | 18 | TRBV10-1 | TRBD2 | . | TRBJ2-5
CASSPEGYQPQHF | TGTGCCAGCAGCCCGGAGGGGTATCAGCCCCAGCATTTT | 13 | TRBV7-9 | . | many | TRBJ1-5
CASGNGGGTEAFF | TGTGCCAGCGGGAACGGCGGAGGCACTGAAGCTTTCTTT | 13 | TRBV6-6 | . | . | TRBJ1-1
CASSIGGIETQYF | TGTGCCAGTAGTATCGGGGGCATCGAGACCCAGTACTTC | 13 | TRBV19 | . | . | TRBJ2-5
CASSLWTGGQETQYF | TGTGCCAGCAGTTTATGGACAGGGGGTCAAGAGACCCAGTACTTC | 15 | TRBV28 | TRBD1 | . | TRBJ2-5
CASSFELRNTGELFF | TGTGCCAGCAGCTTCGAGCTCCGGAACACCGGGGAGCTGTTTTTT | 15 | TRBV5-6 | . | . | TRBJ2-2
CASSFGQPSYEQYF | TGTGCCAGCAGCTTTGGACAGCCTTCCTACGAGCAGTACTTC | 14 | TRBV7-9 | . | . | TRBJ2-7
CASSVGWTATQETQYF | TGTGCCAGCAGTGTGGGGTGGACAGCGACCCAAGAGACCCAGTACTTC | 16 | TRBV6-1 | . | . | TRBJ2-5
CASSLANNPYF | TGTGCCAGCAGCTTAGCGAACAACCCTTACTTC | 11 | TRBV11-2 | . | few | TRBJ2-5
CASSLGLGRVGNTEAFF | TGTGCCAGCAGTTTAGGTCTGGGTAGGGTAGGGAACACTGAAGCTTTCTTT | 17 | TRBV27 | . | . | TRBJ1-1
CASSPYLNTEAFF | TGTGCCAGCAGCCCCTATTTGAACACTGAAGCTTTCTTT | 13 | TRBV7-2 | . | few | TRBJ1-1
CASIADGGETQYF | TGTGCCAGCATCGCGGACGGAGGTGAGACCCAGTACTTC | 13 | TRBV27 | . | . | TRBJ2-5